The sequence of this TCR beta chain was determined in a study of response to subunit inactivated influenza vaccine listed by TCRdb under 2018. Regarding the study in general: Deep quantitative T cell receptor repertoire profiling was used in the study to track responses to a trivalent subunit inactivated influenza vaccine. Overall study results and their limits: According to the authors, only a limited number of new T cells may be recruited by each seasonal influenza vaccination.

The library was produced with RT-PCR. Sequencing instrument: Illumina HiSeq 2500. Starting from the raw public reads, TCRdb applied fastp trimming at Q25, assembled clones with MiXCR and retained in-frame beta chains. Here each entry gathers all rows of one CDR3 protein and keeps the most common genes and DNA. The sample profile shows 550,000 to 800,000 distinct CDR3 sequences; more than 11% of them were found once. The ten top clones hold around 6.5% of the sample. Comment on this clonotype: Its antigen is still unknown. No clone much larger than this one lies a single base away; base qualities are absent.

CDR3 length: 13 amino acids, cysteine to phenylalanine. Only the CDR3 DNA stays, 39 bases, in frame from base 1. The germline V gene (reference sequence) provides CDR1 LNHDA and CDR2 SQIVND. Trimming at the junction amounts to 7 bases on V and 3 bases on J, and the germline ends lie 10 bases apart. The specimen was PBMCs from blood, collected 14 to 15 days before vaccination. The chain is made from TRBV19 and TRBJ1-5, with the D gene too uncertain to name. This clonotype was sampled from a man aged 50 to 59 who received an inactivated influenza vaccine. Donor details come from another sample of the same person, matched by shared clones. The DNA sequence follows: TGTGCCAGTACTTCCACTCACAATCAGCCCCAGCATTTT. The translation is CASTSTHNQPQHF.